These 15 T cell receptor beta chains originate from one sample sequenced in a study of T cell responses to AZD1222 COVID-19 vaccine. The method was immunoSEQ multiplex PCR; TCRdb's version includes in-frame clones alone and lacks a portion of them. The sample holds 160,000 or so clones, more than 75% seen once. The starting material was peripheral blood, obtained 28 days after the second AZD1222 dose. Source of these receptors: an adult who received the AZD1222 COVID-19 vaccine.

DNA for the CDR3: TGTGCCAGCAGCTTATCTGGAAACACCATATATTTT. Its protein is CASSLSGNTIYF. The genes are TRBV7-9 and TRBJ1-3; D remains ambiguous. Germline CDR1 and CDR2: SEHNR and FQNEAQ (reference sequence). This CDR3 spans 12 amino acids. V lost 2 bases to trimming and J lost 1 base, with 0 bases between them.

J is TRBJ1-2 and V is TRBV7-2, with 9 bases matching TRBD1. Germline lookup yields CDR1 SGHTA and CDR2 FQGNSA. This CDR3 is 14 amino acids long. Unmatched junction bases numbered 5, after V lost 5 bases and J lost 4 bases. CDR3 in amino acids: CASSPPGQGYGYTF. The CDR3 DNA reads as TGTGCCAGCAGCCCTCCGGGACAGGGCTATGGCTACACCTTC.

CDR3: CASSSRGQGNEKLFF. The DNA for the CDR3 is TGCGCCAGCAGCTCTCGGGGACAGGGGAACGAAAAACTGTTTTTT. The chain recombines TRBV4-1 with TRBJ1-4; 10 nucleotides align to TRBD1. The CDR3 is made up of 15 amino acids. The germline V gene encodes CDR1 MGHRA and CDR2 YSYEKL. Trimming removed 5 bases from V and 8 bases from J; junction bases left unmatched: 8.

The V gene is TRBV19, the J gene TRBJ2-3; 10 nucleotides agree with TRBD1. J was trimmed by 4 bases and V by 6 bases; bases with no gene match: 4. CDR3 length: 14 amino acids. Looked up from germline, CDR1 is LNHDA and CDR2 is SQIVND (reference sequence). CDR3 sequence (DNA): TGTGCCAGTAGGGGGACAGGGGTCTCAGATACGCAGTATTTT. This encodes CASRGTGVSDTQYF.

A word on this clone: Because the CDR3 is missing its conserved closing phenylalanine or tryptophan, this is likely a read error. The DNA is left out, because the CDR3 cannot be placed on it with certainty; the CDR3 is given as TCRdb lists it. The chain carries TRBV6-1 and TRBJ1-2; the table's D call of TRBD1 was not tested on the DNA. The CDR3 has 13 residues if both end residues are counted. CDR1 MNHNS and CDR2 SASEGT come from the germline V gene. The CDR3 sequence is CASSERAVAGPQV.

The J gene is TRBJ2-7, the V gene TRBV2, with TRBD1 identical over 10 bases. V lost 6 bases, J lost 7 bases, and 6 bases stayed unmatched. The CDR3 is made up of 13 amino acids. The germline CDR1 and CDR2 sequences are SNHLY and FYNNEI. CDR3 region: CASSPGTGVEQYF. CDR3 sequence (DNA): TGTGCCAGCAGCCCCGGGACAGGGGTAGAGCAGTACTTC.

The rearrangement uses TRBV27 and TRBJ2-1; the D gene is possibly TRBD1 (6 bases). The CDR3 is 15 amino acids. Looked up from germline, CDR1 is MNHEY and CDR2 is SMNVEV (reference sequence). Trimming shortened V by 0 bases and J by 7 bases, and 13 bases separated the two germline ends. The CDR3 coding sequence is TGTGCCAGCAGTTTATCTCGGGACACGAGGAATGAGCAGTTCTTC. This sequence encodes CASSLSRDTRNEQFF.

This chain joins TRBV18 and TRBJ2-1; the D gene is possibly TRBD1 (6 bases). The germline CDR1 and CDR2 sequences are KGHSH and LQKENI. Trimming shortened V by 3 bases and J by 0 bases, and 12 bases separated the two germline ends. CDR3 length: 16 residues. The DNA of the CDR3 is TGTGCCAGCTCACCTGAGACAGGCTTCTCCTACAATGAGCAGTTCTTC. Its protein product is CASSPETGFSYNEQFF.

The chain is built from TRBV7-9 and TRBJ1-3, with D unresolved. There are 15 residues in the CDR3. The ends were cut back, 3 bases at V and 0 bases at J, with 9 bases in the middle. The germline CDR1 and CDR2 sequences are SEHNR and FQNEAQ (reference sequence). The CDR3 spells CASSFPLISGNTIYF. The CDR3 DNA follows: TGTGCCAGCAGCTTCCCGTTAATCTCTGGAAACACCATATATTTT.

The chain carries TRBV27 and TRBJ2-5; TRBD2 agrees at 9 bases. Trimming cost V 6 bases and J 10 bases; bases outside gene matches: 15. The CDR3 consists of 15 residues. Germline CDR1 is MNHEY and CDR2 is SMNVEV (reference sequence). The CDR3 DNA reads TGTGCCAGCAGATTCCTCGCGGGAGGGCCGTCGAGCCAGTACTTC. Its protein is CASRFLAGGPSSQYF.

This chain uses TRBV11-3 with TRBJ2-3, with D perhaps matching TRBD1 (6 bases). In germline, CDR1 is SGHNT, CDR2 YENEEA. V dropped 6 bases and J dropped 0 bases, with 13 bases sitting between them. The CDR3 runs to 15 residues. CDR3 in amino acids: CASSPTGSSTDTQYF. CDR3 DNA: TGTGCCAGCAGTCCTACAGGGAGTAGCACAGATACGCAGTATTTT.

The chain links TRBV19 to TRBJ1-1, with D possibly TRBD1 on 5 matching bases. The CDR3 totals 16 residues. V was shortened by 7 bases and J by 3 bases, with 21 bases between the two germline ends. Germline assignment: CDR1 LNHDA and CDR2 SQIVND (reference sequence). Here the CDR3 reads CASKSRATTPYTEAFF. The CDR3 DNA is TGTGCCAGTAAGAGCAGGGCCACTACACCATACACTGAAGCTTTCTTT. Together with reference TRBV19 and TRBJ1-1, the CDR3 gives the full variable domain: DGGITQSPKYLFRKEGQNVTLSCEQNLNHDAMYWYRQDPGQGLRLIYYSQIVNDFQKGDIAEGYSVSREKKESFPLTVTSAQKNPTAFYLCASKSRATTPYTEAFFGQGTRLTVV.

The rearrangement uses TRBV28 and TRBJ1-5; D is unclear. Per germline, CDR1 MDHEN and CDR2 SYDVKM. The germline V and J ends were trimmed by 5 bases and 1 base, with 27 bases remaining between them. The CDR3 consists of 20 residues. The CDR3 sequence is CASSLHTAAGRFRSNQPQHF. The CDR3 coding sequence is TGTGCCAGCAGTCTACACACGGCGGCCGGTCGATTCAGAAGCAATCAGCCCCAGCATTTT.

V is TRBV28 and J is TRBJ2-1; TRBD2 agrees at 7 bases. V trimming: 4 bases; J trimming: 2 bases; junction bases outside the gene matches: 8. The CDR3 loop spans 16 amino acids. The germline gives CDR1 MDHEN, CDR2 SYDVKM. The CDR3 DNA reads as TGTGCCAGCAGTTCCCTGGGGGACTACCCCTACAATGAGCAGTTCTTC. Residues: CASSSLGDYPYNEQFF. Complete variable domain (other parts from reference TRBV28 and TRBJ2-1): DVKVTQSSRYLVKRTGEKVFLECVQDMDHENMFWYRQDPGLGLRLIYFSYDVKMKEKGDIPEGYSVSREKKERFSLILESASTNQTSMYLCASSSLGDYPYNEQFFGPGTRLTVL.

DNA of the CDR3: TGTGCCAGCAGTGACGACAGGGCGCGCCGCTCCTACAATGAGCAGTTCTTC. The encoded protein is CASSDDRARRSYNEQFF. The V gene is TRBV6-2 or TRBV6-3, the J gene TRBJ2-1; the match to TRBD1 covers 7 bases. The CDR3 totals 17 residues. The V segment lost 5 bases and the J segment 0 bases; nucleotides outside the gene matches: 10. Per germline, CDR1 MNHEY and CDR2 SVGEGT.